This TCR beta chain was observed in a study of CD8 T cells in ankylosing spondylitis. TCRdb recomputed calls from the 5' RACE reads with MiXCR, one row per CDR3 protein. The repertoire includes around 490,000 distinct CDR3 sequences, roughly 5% of them detected once, and 3% to 4% sits in the top ten. General study points: A TCR beta motif of fewer than ten highly homologous variants seemed to mark ankylosing spondylitis blood.

This clonotype was picked up many times. Its antigen remains unidentified. V gave up 9 bases and J gave up 4 bases, with 19 bases separating them. This CDR3 has 14 amino acids. Germline CDR1 reads SGHRS; CDR2 reads YFSETQ. Source material: blood, either unsorted or a sorted T cell fraction (not recorded which). The rearrangement links TRBV5-1 to TRBJ1-1; D ambiguous. This TCR derives from a male donor with ankylosing spondylitis. CDR3 DNA sequence: TGCGCCACCCGGGCGGGTTCCCACGTCACTGAAGCTTTCTTT. It encodes CATRAGSHVTEAFF.